This TCR beta chain was sequenced for a study of radiation and T cells in renal cell carcinoma. Study-level findings and limits: Pretreatment tumor biopsies were lacking, so baseline clonotypes are unknown. Top tumor clonotypes rose in blood 2 weeks post-radiation, then contracted.

V lost 6 bases and J lost 3; bases outside the gene matches: 8. Germline V CDR1 and CDR2: MNHEY, SVGAGI. CDR3 length: 14 residues. As to time point: blood 2 weeks post-SBRT. Treatment meaning: 15 Gy SBRT to primary tumor, nephrectomy 4 weeks later. Radiation-treated patients gave blood at baseline, week 2 and week 4. The tumor was a clear cell renal cell carcinoma. With regard to this clone: The antigen is undetermined.

Repertoires were generated with immunoSEQ multiplex PCR, while TCRdb's copy carries only in-frame clones and drops some. Among about 65,000 clones listed, around three quarters were seen once. The sequence was collected from a man aged 55 to 70 with renal cell carcinoma. This rearrangement joins TRBV6-5 to TRBJ2-7, with 7 bases identical to TRBD2. The specimen comprised blood, sampled from a patient whose treatment included radiotherapy and nephrectomy. The CDR3 DNA reads as TGTGCCAGCAGCCCAAGGGAGCGGGGCTACGAGCAGTACGTC. Translated, it gives CASSPRERGYEQYV.